This T cell receptor beta chain was sequenced during a study of beta chain features in type 1 diabetes. The overall study: Regarding age, gender and cell yields, patients proved similar to healthy donors.

This clone showed up just a few times. The antigen is unknown. Whole-study findings and limits: Among patients with Type 1 diabetes, TCRB CDR3s were moderately but significantly shorter in every one of the four CD4+ subsets. PCR might favor shorter templates, but any such skew would affect patients and controls equally.

The whole isolated RNA underwent reverse transcription, so sequencing captured expressed TCRB transcripts. Profiling relied on immunoSEQ multiplex PCR, and the TCRdb table lists in-frame clones only, not all of them. The sample carries 600,000 to 700,000 clones, 9.5% to 15% recorded once. CD4+ naive, central memory, regulatory and stem cell-like memory subsets were isolated by sorting on CD45RO/CCR7/CD25/CD127/CD95/CD27. This receptor was obtained from a man between 25 and 39 years old with type 1 diabetes. The sequenced material came from naive CD4+ T cells from blood.

The CDR3 region is CASSAGTGGLETQYF. The CDR3 DNA is TGTGCCAGCAGCGCGGGGACAGGGGGCTTGGAGACCCAGTACTTC. V is TRBV9 and J is TRBJ2-5; 12 nucleotides line up with TRBD1. Per germline, CDR1 SGDLS and CDR2 YYNGEE. V shed 3 bases, J shed 5 bases, and the junction held 5 bases outside the gene matches. The CDR3 is made up of 15 amino acids. Full variable domain (rest looked up from reference TRBV9 and TRBJ2-5): DSGVTQTPKHLITATGQRVTLRCSPRSGDLSVYWYQQSLDQGLQFLIQYYNGEERAKGNILERFSAQQFPDLHSELNLSSLELGDSALYFCASSAGTGGLETQYFGPGTRLLVL.